The sequence of this T cell receptor beta chain was determined in a study of cytomegalovirus exposure and HLA in healthy donors. General study points: TCR beta sequences numbering around 15,000 were associated with HLA alleles at 0.05 false discovery rate in a later analysis.

PCR employed 60 Vbeta and 13 Jbeta primers. Data came from immunoSEQ multiplex PCR; TCRdb stores just in-frame clones and leaves some out. The table has 110,000 or so clones, 74% seen once. There are a few counts of this clone. The antigen is undetermined. Trimming cost V 3 bases and J 0 bases, with 9 bases left between them. The CDR3 runs to 15 residues. CDR1 is MDHEN, CDR2 SYDVKM, per germline. The receptor's source is a woman aged 50 to 60 in good health and CMV-seropositive. Material: PBMCs. This chain joins TRBV28 and TRBJ2-1, with D possibly matching TRBD1 (6 bases). In DNA, the CDR3 is TGTGCCAGCAGTTTCGACAGGAGCTCCTACAATGAGCAGTTCTTC. It is translated as CASSFDRSSYNEQFF.